Listed below are T cell receptor beta chains from one sample, sequenced in a study of blood T cell repertoires in COVID-19. The method was immunoSEQ multiplex PCR; TCRdb's version includes in-frame clones alone and lacks a portion of them. The sample yields 200,000 to 250,000 clones, over 80% seen once. Sample: peripheral blood. These receptors were collected from a man aged 30 to 39 who had recovered from COVID-19. CDR3s include the opening cysteine and the closing phenylalanine or tryptophan.

V gene	J gene	CDR3 protein
TRBV3-1/TRBV3-2	TRBJ1-2	CASSPLRHVGYTF
TRBV11-2	TRBJ2-1	CASRGSPGQGGSYNEQFF
TRBV7-6	TRBJ1-6	CASSPTGGSYNSPLHF
TRBV7-2	TRBJ2-5	CASSPLAAQETQYF
TRBV28	TRBJ2-5	CASSSGGQETQYF
TRBV5-5	TRBJ2-3	CASSLEGTDTQYF
TRBV19	TRBJ1-4	CATSLGLRAGEKLFF
TRBV10-3	TRBJ2-7	CAISELADSYEQYF
TRBV5-5	TRBJ2-7	CASSSHLTGKYSYEQYF
TRBV2	TRBJ2-1	CASSEGGGTANEQFF
TRBV3-1/TRBV3-2	TRBJ2-5	CASSQVPTSGGVETQYF
TRBV6-2/TRBV6-3	TRBJ1-5	CASSSSDRTLGPQHF
TRBV19	TRBJ2-3	CASRESTATDTQYF
TRBV18	TRBJ1-1	CASSTETGRQGEAFF
TRBV16	TRBJ1-4	CASSQWGGLNEKLFF
TRBV15	TRBJ2-5	CATSPKPGTGGPQTQYF
TRBV15	TRBJ1-1	CATSREQGGDTEAFF
TRBV12-3/TRBV12-4	TRBJ2-5	CASSRTEETQYF
TRBV6-5	TRBJ2-5	CASIRTGGIRETQYF
TRBV10-3	TRBJ2-3	CAIRGVQGGDTQYF
TRBV2	TRBJ1-1	CASSEYVWGTGGGTEAFF
TRBV4-2	TRBJ2-5	CASSQDRGGGVETQYF
TRBV19	TRBJ1-5	CASSATRDNNQPQHF
TRBV6-5	TRBJ2-3	CASSTGRGKDTQYF
TRBV18	TRBJ1-5	CASSLGTAVNQPQHF
TRBV6-5	TRBJ2-5	CASRIRGGQETQYF
TRBV7-8	TRBJ1-6	CASSLVDRGNSPLHF
TRBV2	TRBJ1-1	CASSALANTEAFF
TRBV10-3	TRBJ2-1	CAISVHVGGDYNEQFF
TRBV7-3	TRBJ2-1	CASSLTTGQEQFF
TRBV4-1	TRBJ1-3	CASSQETRPGTGNTIYF